Each of the 17 T cell receptor beta chains below was sequenced from the same sample in a study of cytomegalovirus exposure and HLA in healthy donors. The PCR made use of 60 Vbeta and 13 Jbeta primers. The data were produced by immunoSEQ multiplex PCR, yet TCRdb's version contains in-frame clones alone and is incomplete. The table lists approximately 75,000 clones, 75% to 85% of them singletons. The sequencing input was PBMCs. These receptors originate from a man aged 65 to 79 in good health and CMV-seropositive.

CDR3 in DNA: TGTGCCAGCAGCTCCGGGACTAGCCGGGTGCAGTACTTC. This codes for CASSSGTSRVQYF. The chain uses TRBV7-6 and TRBJ2-7; 9 nucleotides agree with TRBD2. CDR1 SGHVS and CDR2 FNYEAQ come from the germline V gene. V lost 4 bases and J lost 9; bases outside the gene matches: 7. The CDR3 is 13 amino acids. Full variable domain (missing parts from reference TRBV7-6 and TRBJ2-7): GAGVSQSPRYKVTKRGQDVALRCDPISGHVSLYWYRQALGQGPEFLTYFNYEAQQDKSGLPNDRFSAERPEGSISTLTIQRTEQRDSAMYRCASSSGTSRVQYFGPGTRLTVT.

The chain is built from TRBV6-1 and TRBJ2-7; TRBD1 agrees at 7 bases. Unmatched junction bases numbered 9, after V lost 8 bases and J lost 2 bases. The CDR3 consists of 14 residues. Germline V CDR1 and CDR2: MNHNS, SASEGT. In DNA, the CDR3 is TGTGCCAGCGGGGAACAGGGGAGAGCCTACGAGCAGTACTTC. As protein: CASGEQGRAYEQYF.

This clone was counted a single time. The chain recombines TRBV7-2 with TRBJ2-1, with 14 positions matching TRBD2. V was pared by 5 bases and J by 7 bases, with 4 bases of the junction left unmatched. This CDR3 comprises 15 residues. Germline values: CDR1 SGHTA, CDR2 FQGNSA. The CDR3 protein is CASSLTSGGVNEQFF. The CDR3 DNA is TGTGCCAGCAGCCTGACTAGCGGGGGGGTGAATGAGCAGTTCTTC.

The chain links TRBV10-3 to TRBJ1-6, with D uncertain. The ends were cut back, 5 bases at V and 7 bases at J, with 12 bases in the middle. Germline V gene lookup returns CDR1 ENHRY and CDR2 SYGVKD. The CDR3 loop spans 14 amino acids. In nucleotides, the CDR3 is TGTGCCATCAGTTTACAGATTCAAAATTCACCCCTCCACTTT. Translating it yields CAISLQIQNSPLHF.

A single count supports this clone. The chain has TRBV5-1 and TRBJ2-3; 12 bases align to TRBD2. Germline-derived CDR1 and CDR2 are SGHRS and YFSETQ. V shed 4 bases, J shed 6 bases, and the junction held 3 bases outside the gene matches. The CDR3 runs to 14 residues. CDR3 sequence reads: CASSPTSGGDTQYF. CDR3 DNA sequence: TGCGCCAGCAGCCCGACTAGCGGGGGCGATACGCAGTATTTT.

The chain recombines TRBV15 with TRBJ1-5; the D gene is possibly TRBD1 (6 bases). There are 15 residues in the CDR3. CDR1 is LNHNV and CDR2 is YYDKDF in the germline V gene (reference sequence). V dropped 10 bases and J dropped 0 bases, with 16 bases sitting between them. CDR3 protein: CASNPGQYSNQPQHF. The CDR3 DNA sequence: TGTGCCAGTAACCCTGGACAGTATAGCAATCAGCCCCAGCATTTT.

The chain employs TRBV7-9 and TRBJ1-1, with 8 bases aligning to TRBD1. Germline V lookup: CDR1 SEHNR, CDR2 FQNEAQ (reference sequence). The CDR3 extends over 15 amino acids. V lost 4 bases and J lost 5; bases outside the gene matches: 9. For the CDR3, the DNA is TGTGCCAGCAGCTCCGGACAGGGAGTAAGGACTGAAGCTTTCTTT. Encoded protein: CASSSGQGVRTEAFF.

The table lists this clone with a few counts. The chain recombines TRBV5-1 with TRBJ1-1; D is possibly TRBD1 (6 bases). V was shortened by 0 bases and J by 4 bases, with 7 bases between the two germline ends. The CDR3 extends over 13 amino acids. Germline lookup yields CDR1 SGHRS and CDR2 YFSETQ. The CDR3 reads CASSLEGGTEAFF. Written as DNA, the CDR3 is TGCGCCAGCAGCTTGGAAGGGGGCACTGAAGCTTTCTTT.

The chain links TRBV5-4 to TRBJ2-5, with D perhaps matching TRBD2 (5 bases). The ends were cut back, 4 bases at V and 3 bases at J, with 10 bases in the middle. Germline V gene lookup returns CDR1 SGHNT and CDR2 YYREEE (reference sequence). CDR3 size: 13 residues. The CDR3 nucleotides are TGTGCCAGCAGCCTGCAACTAGAAGAGACCCAGTACTTC. Its protein product is CASSLQLEETQYF. The complete variable domain, with remaining parts taken from reference TRBV5-4 and TRBJ2-5, reads ETGVTQSPTHLIKTRGQQVTLRCSSQSGHNTVSWYQQALGQGPQFIFQYYREEENGRGNFPPRFSGLQFPNYSSELNVNALELDDSALYLCASSLQLEETQYFGPGTRLLVL.

This clone was counted between two and nine times. This rearrangement joins TRBV19 to TRBJ2-3; possibly TRBD2 for D (5 bases). CDR1 is LNHDA, CDR2 SQIVND, per germline (reference sequence). CDR3 length: 14 amino acids. V was pared by 11 bases and J by 3 bases, with 18 bases between. The CDR3 reads CASKLGGGTDTQYF. DNA for the CDR3: TGTGCCTCTAAGCTTGGAGGCGGGACAGATACGCAGTATTTT.

The chain uses TRBV19 and TRBJ1-4; 7 bases agree with TRBD1. The J segment lost 12 bases and the V segment lost 5 bases, leaving 6 bases of the junction unmatched. This CDR3 has 12 amino acids. From germline, CDR1 is LNHDA and CDR2 SQIVND (reference sequence). In nucleotides, the CDR3 is TGTGCCAGTAGTTCCCAAACAGGGGAACTGTTTTTT. Translation: CASSSQTGELFF.

The chain couples TRBV5-1 to TRBJ1-1; 7 nucleotides agree with TRBD1. Germline V CDR1 and CDR2: SGHRS, YFSETQ. This CDR3 is 16 amino acids long. V gave up 4 bases and J gave up 1 base; unmatched junction bases: 10. CDR3 nucleotide sequence: TGCGCCAGCAGCATTGCGACAGGGTTGGGGAACACTGAAGCTTTCTTT. Its protein is CASSIATGLGNTEAFF.

This sequence joins TRBV19 and TRBJ1-5, with D perhaps TRBD1 (5 bases). The length of the CDR3 is 13 residues. CDR1 is LNHDA, CDR2 SQIVND, per germline (reference sequence). Between the trimmed V and J ends, which lost 4 bases and 4 bases, there was a span of 8 bases. The CDR3 nucleotides are TGTGCCAGTAGTAGGGGGGTAAATCAGCCCCAGCATTTT. Translating gives CASSRGVNQPQHF.

V gene TRBV28 combines with J gene TRBJ1-1; D possibly corresponds to TRBD1 (5 bases). Trimming shortened V by 7 bases and J by 4 bases, and 13 bases separated the two germline ends. Germline-derived CDR1 and CDR2 are MDHEN and SYDVKM. The CDR3 extends over 13 amino acids. The CDR3: CASNPTAGTEAFF. The CDR3 nucleotides are TGTGCCAGCAATCCGACAGCGGGCACTGAAGCTTTCTTT.

The V and J genes are TRBV7-2 and TRBJ1-5, with 8 bases aligning to TRBD1. V lost 9 bases to trimming and J lost 6 bases; unmatched junction nucleotides: 10. CDR3 size: 14 residues. The germline gives CDR1 SGHTA, CDR2 FQGNSA. The CDR3 here is CASVGGDRSQPQHF. The DNA for the CDR3 is TGTGCCAGTGTAGGGGGGGACAGGAGTCAGCCCCAGCATTTT.

As regards this clone: Other DNA sequences in the same sample also yield this CDR3. The V and J genes are TRBV5-1 and TRBJ2-7; TRBD1 aligns across 9 bases. Germline CDR1 SGHRS, CDR2 YFSETQ. The CDR3 runs 14 residues. Trimming cost V 3 bases and J 1 base; bases outside gene matches: 2. The CDR3 DNA follows: TGCGCCAGCAGCTCCGGGACAGGGTCCTACGAGCAGTACTTC. Protein sequence: CASSSGTGSYEQYF. Complete variable domain (other parts from reference TRBV5-1 and TRBJ2-7): KAGVTQTPRYLIKTRGQQVTLSCSPISGHRSVSWYQQTPGQGLQFLFEYFSETQRNKGNFPGRFSGRQFSNSRSEMNVSTLELGDSALYLCASSSGTGSYEQYFGPGTRLTVT.

The V gene is TRBV7-6, the J gene TRBJ2-3; TRBD1 agrees at 9 bases. There are 18 residues in the CDR3. The germline V gene has CDR1 SGHVS and CDR2 FNYEAQ. V gave up 5 bases and J gave up 1 base; unmatched junction bases: 13. The CDR3 here is CASSEQGAPPIRTDTQYF. The CDR3 bases are TGTGCCAGCAGCGAACAGGGGGCGCCTCCAATTCGCACAGATACGCAGTATTTT. The full variable domain, rest sourced from reference TRBV7-6 and TRBJ2-3, is GAGVSQSPRYKVTKRGQDVALRCDPISGHVSLYWYRQALGQGPEFLTYFNYEAQQDKSGLPNDRFSAERPEGSISTLTIQRTEQRDSAMYRCASSEQGAPPIRTDTQYFGPGTRLTVL.